The 27 T cell receptor beta chains below all came from one sample that was sequenced in a study of response to subunit inactivated influenza vaccine. From the RT-PCR reads, TCRdb called clonotypes with MiXCR, one entry per CDR3 protein. The sample records around 750,000 distinct CDR3 sequences, 21% being singletons. This specimen was PBMCs from blood, taken 4 to 6 days after vaccination. Receptors were obtained from a middle-aged man who received an inactivated influenza vaccine.

The chain uses TRBV6-5 and TRBJ2-2; 10 positions match TRBD2. This CDR3 is 18 amino acids long. V trimming: 0 bases; J trimming: 5 bases; junction bases outside the gene matches: 9. The germline V gene has CDR1 MNHEY and CDR2 SVGAGI. CDR3 sequence: CASSYSLSGRARTGELFF. DNA of the CDR3: TGTGCCAGCAGTTACTCTCTAAGCGGGAGGGCCCGAACCGGGGAGCTGTTTTTT.

This clonotype occurred many times. The chain joins TRBV12-3 or TRBV12-4 to TRBJ2-7, with TRBD2 identical over 12 bases. The junction had 1 base not matched to a gene; V was cut back by 6 bases and J by 4 bases. The CDR3 is made up of 13 amino acids. The CDR3 nucleotides are TGTGCCAGCAGGACTAGCGGGAGTTACGAGCAGTACTTC. It encodes CASRTSGSYEQYF.

The rearrangement links TRBV4-1 to TRBJ2-7; D assignment may be TRBD1 or TRBD2 (5 bases each). Trimming stripped 0 bases from V and 5 bases from J, with 11 bases between. Germline loops: CDR1 MGHRA, CDR2 YSYEKL. This CDR3 is 14 amino acids long. The CDR3 DNA reads TGCGCCAGCAGCCAAGAACCCAGGGACCACGAGCAGTACTTC. Protein product: CASSQEPRDHEQYF.

The genes are TRBV24-1 and TRBJ2-1; TRBD2 matches 12 bases. The ends lost 0 bases at V and 7 bases at J; junction bases unmatched: 9. Germline CDR1 is KGHDR and CDR2 is SFDVKD. The CDR3 extends over 18 amino acids. The CDR3 region is CATSDLSRGLAGLNEQFF. CDR3 DNA sequence: TGTGCCACCAGTGATTTGTCGAGGGGACTAGCGGGTCTTAATGAGCAGTTCTTC.

There are a few counts of this clonotype. The chain carries TRBV7-3 and TRBJ2-1; 11 bases are a match to TRBD2. This CDR3 has 17 residues. CDR1 and CDR2 from the germline V gene are SGHTA and FQGTGA. After removal of 1 base from V and 4 bases from J, the junction contained 6 bases not matched to a gene. For the CDR3, the DNA is TGTGCCAGCAGCTTAATCGCTAGCGGGAGGAATTACAATGAGCAGTTCTTC. The encoded protein is CASSLIASGRNYNEQFF. The full variable domain, with the rest looked up from reference TRBV7-3 and TRBJ2-1, is GAGVSQTPSNKVTEKGKYVELRCDPISGHTALYWYRQSLGQGPEFLIYFQGTGAADDSGLPNDRFFAVRPEGSVSTLKIQRTERGDSAVYLCASSLIASGRNYNEQFFGPGTRLTVL.

The chain is built from TRBV5-4 and TRBJ2-1, with D perhaps TRBD1 or TRBD2 (6 bases each). The CDR3 extends over 15 amino acids. V was pared by 4 bases and J by 8 bases, with 19 bases between. Germline V gives CDR1 SGHNT, CDR2 YYREEE (reference sequence). CDR3 loop: CASSPTGAGTDEQFF. Here the CDR3 DNA reads TGTGCCAGCAGCCCGACGGGGGCGGGAACGGATGAGCAGTTCTTC.

The chain couples TRBV6-1 to TRBJ2-7; D is possibly TRBD1 (6 bases). The CDR3 is 13 residues long. V lost 5 bases and J lost 2, with 10 bases in between. CDR1 is MNHNS, CDR2 SASEGT, per germline. The CDR3 DNA sequence: TGTGCCAGCAGTCGGGACATAGCCTACGAGCAGTACTTC. Its translation is CASSRDIAYEQYF.

This clonotype came up a few times. The rearrangement links TRBV3-1 to TRBJ2-2; D perhaps matches TRBD2 (5 bases). The CDR3 contains 14 residues. From germline, CDR1 is LGHDT and CDR2 YNNKEL (reference sequence). V was trimmed by 0 bases and J by 7 bases, leaving 9 bases between them. The CDR3 loop is CASSQDRAGGELFF. For the CDR3, the DNA is TGTGCCAGCAGCCAAGATCGGGCGGGCGGGGAGCTGTTTTTT.

This clonotype was detected a few times. This chain connects TRBV12-3 or TRBV12-4 to TRBJ2-2; 9 bases fit TRBD1. V lost 6 bases to trimming and J lost 7 bases; unmatched junction nucleotides: 12. This CDR3 has 16 amino acids. The CDR3 DNA sequence: TGTGCCAGCAGCCTACAGGGGGCGGCTGTTAGCGGGGAGCTGTTTTTT. This translates into CASSLQGAAVSGELFF.

The chain is built from TRBV20-1 and TRBJ2-5; D is unresolved. The germline V gene has CDR1 DFQATT and CDR2 SNEGSKA (reference sequence). The CDR3 has 15 residues. V was shortened by 3 bases and J by 4 bases, with 18 bases between the two germline ends. The CDR3 bases are TGCAGTGCTAGGGGCAGGCCCCCCAGCCGAGAGACCCAGTACTTC. This translates into CSARGRPPSRETQYF.

This clonotype turned up a few times. V usage is TRBV6-5 and J usage is TRBJ2-1; D is uncertain. The CDR3 length is 14 residues. The germline V gene has CDR1 MNHEY and CDR2 SVGAGI. V was clipped by 2 bases and J by 3 bases, with 8 bases between them. The CDR3 is CASSYTDYYNEQFF. The CDR3 DNA sequence: TGTGCCAGCAGTTACACCGATTACTACAATGAGCAGTTCTTC.

This chain connects TRBV4-1 to TRBJ2-1, with TRBD2 matching 8 bases. The CDR3 length is 16 residues. Trimming removed 1 base from V and 7 bases from J; junction bases left unmatched: 9. CDR1 is MGHRA, CDR2 YSYEKL, per germline. CDR3 residues: CASSQAPGLGMNEQFF. The CDR3 DNA reads TGCGCCAGCAGCCAAGCTCCGGGACTAGGGATGAATGAGCAGTTCTTC.

The chain recombines TRBV28 with TRBJ2-1; TRBD2 matches 12 bases. Unmatched junction bases numbered 8, after V lost 4 bases and J lost 7 bases. Germline V gives CDR1 MDHEN, CDR2 SYDVKM. The CDR3 consists of 16 residues. CDR3: CASSSTGLAGTNEQFF. For the CDR3, the DNA is TGTGCCAGCAGTTCGACGGGACTAGCGGGTACGAATGAGCAGTTCTTC.

V usage is TRBV7-8 and J usage is TRBJ2-1, with 8 bases identical to TRBD2. Germline CDR1 is SGHVS and CDR2 is FQNEAQ. The length of the CDR3 is 15 residues. The V and J ends lost 1 base and 8 bases, in that order; junction bases with no gene match: 7. CDR3 sequence: CASSLVAGGPDEQFF. CDR3 nucleotide sequence: TGTGCCAGCAGCTTAGTCGCGGGAGGCCCCGATGAGCAGTTCTTC.

The chain employs TRBV2 and TRBJ1-1; D is uncertain. Germline-derived CDR1 and CDR2 are SNHLY and FYNNEI. Trimming shortened V by 8 bases and J by 4 bases, and 14 bases separated the two germline ends. This CDR3 is 13 amino acids long. The CDR3 protein is CASSLPLGTEAFF. In nucleotides, the CDR3 is TGTGCCAGCTCTTTACCACTGGGCACTGAAGCTTTCTTT.

This clonotype was found many times. The chain combines TRBV5-1 with TRBJ2-2; D not certain. The CDR3 has 15 residues. From germline, CDR1 is SGHRS and CDR2 YFSETQ. Trimming pared 2 bases from V and 0 bases from J, leaving 8 bases between. CDR3 DNA: TGCGCCAGCAGCTTTGACAACGCGAACACCGGGGAGCTGTTTTTT. Encoded protein: CASSFDNANTGELFF. Looking up the rest from reference TRBV5-1 and TRBJ2-2 gives the full variable domain: KAGVTQTPRYLIKTRGQQVTLSCSPISGHRSVSWYQQTPGQGLQFLFEYFSETQRNKGNFPGRFSGRQFSNSRSEMNVSTLELGDSALYLCASSFDNANTGELFFGEGSRLTVL.

The V and J genes are TRBV6-1 and TRBJ2-7; D remains unclear. The ends were cut back, 5 bases at V and 0 bases at J, with 14 bases in the middle. The CDR3 is 15 amino acids. From germline, CDR1 is MNHNS and CDR2 SASEGT. CDR3 amino acids: CASSPRSFSSYEQYF. As DNA, the CDR3 is TGTGCCAGCAGTCCCCGTTCATTTAGCTCCTACGAGCAGTACTTC.

This clonotype was seen at least ten times. This rearrangement joins TRBV28 to TRBJ2-7, with 10 bases that match TRBD1. The CDR3 contains 17 residues. CDR1 and CDR2 (germline): MDHEN, SYDVKM. V shed 4 bases and J 2 bases; nucleotides not matched to a gene: 11. CDR3 loop: CASSYHGGTGDTYEQYF. In DNA, the CDR3 is TGTGCCAGCAGTTATCATGGGGGGACAGGGGACACCTACGAGCAGTACTTC.

This clonotype appeared many times. The chain uses TRBV5-1 and TRBJ2-7; D is undetermined. Germline assignment: CDR1 SGHRS and CDR2 YFSETQ. This CDR3 contains 12 residues. Trimming removed 2 bases from V and 3 bases from J, with 6 bases in between. CDR3 in DNA: TGCGCCAGCAGCTTCGACAACTACGAGCAGTACTTC. Translated: CASSFDNYEQYF. The whole variable domain, filled in from reference TRBV5-1 and TRBJ2-7, reads KAGVTQTPRYLIKTRGQQVTLSCSPISGHRSVSWYQQTPGQGLQFLFEYFSETQRNKGNFPGRFSGRQFSNSRSEMNVSTLELGDSALYLCASSFDNYEQYFGPGTRLTVT.

The genes are TRBV7-9 and TRBJ2-5; 12 bases align to TRBD2. Unmatched junction bases numbered 11, after V lost 5 bases and J lost 4 bases. Germline CDR1 SEHNR, CDR2 FQNEAQ (reference sequence). This CDR3 region has 17 residues. CDR3 residues: CASSPQSLAGGPETQYF. The CDR3 DNA sequence: TGTGCCAGCAGCCCTCAATCCCTAGCGGGAGGGCCAGAGACCCAGTACTTC. Using reference TRBV7-9 and TRBJ2-5 for the parts outside the CDR3, the full variable domain is DTGVSQNPRHKITKRGQNVTFRCDPISEHNRLYWYRQTLGQGPEFLTYFQNEAQLEKSRLLSDRFSAERPKGSFSTLEIQRTEQGDSAMYLCASSPQSLAGGPETQYFGPGTRLLVL.

This chain links TRBV6-1 with TRBJ2-6, with 9 bases that match TRBD1. The trim removed 5 bases at V and 2 bases at J, leaving 4 bases unmatched. Germline V gene data show CDR1 as MNHNS and CDR2 as SASEGT. The length of the CDR3 is 16 residues. DNA for the CDR3: TGTGCCAGCAGTCGCGGACAGGGGACTGGGGCCAACGTCCTGACTTTC. It codes for CASSRGQGTGANVLTF.

This clonotype occurred a few times. The chain carries TRBV11-2 and TRBJ2-5, with D unclear. Germline V gene data show CDR1 as SGHAT and CDR2 as FQNNGV. V lost 1 base and J 1 base, leaving 7 bases between the germline ends. This CDR3 is 14 amino acids long. The CDR3 DNA reads TGTGCCAGCAGCTTAGGACACTCCCAAGAGACCCAGTACTTC. It codes for CASSLGHSQETQYF.

This clonotype was observed a few times. The chain uses TRBV10-3 and TRBJ1-2, with TRBD1 matching over 10 bases. V shed 2 bases and J 8 bases; nucleotides not matched to a gene: 2. The CDR3 consists of 13 residues. Germline V gives CDR1 ENHRY, CDR2 SYGVKD. The CDR3 loop reads CAISEGTGVGYTF. The CDR3 DNA reads as TGTGCCATCAGTGAGGGGACAGGGGTCGGCTACACCTTC.

V and J are TRBV5-6 and TRBJ2-7; D possibly matches TRBD1 or TRBD2 (6 bases each). V was cut by 4 bases and J by 3 bases, with 20 bases left in between. The CDR3 extends over 16 amino acids. Germline CDR1 SGHDT, CDR2 YYEEEE. This CDR3 is CASSIYRGQPGYEQYF. The CDR3 DNA follows: TGTGCCAGCAGCATTTACCGGGGGCAGCCCGGCTACGAGCAGTACTTC.

This clonotype was found many times. The rearrangement uses TRBV7-2 and TRBJ2-7; 7 bases fit TRBD2. The J segment lost 3 bases and the V segment lost 5 bases, leaving 10 bases of the junction unmatched. The CDR3 has 15 residues. Germline V gene lookup returns CDR1 SGHTA and CDR2 FQGNSA. CDR3 coding DNA: TGTGCCAGCAGCGCCCAGTACGGGAGGAACTACGAGCAGTACTTC. This sequence encodes CASSAQYGRNYEQYF.

This clonotype was recorded at least ten times. A read error may produce the germline difference seen at one junction end. This sequence joins TRBV12-3 or TRBV12-4 and TRBJ2-7; 7 nucleotides align to TRBD2. CDR3 size: 14 residues. The DNA of the CDR3 is TGTGCCAGCAGCTTAGGTGGGAGGGCCTACGAGCAGTACTTC. Translated, it gives CASSLGGRAYEQYF.

This clonotype was seen a few times. V is TRBV15 and J is TRBJ1-1; 11 nucleotides align to TRBD1. Germline CDR1 is LNHNV and CDR2 is YYDKDF (reference sequence). The CDR3 extends over 14 amino acids. With 0 bases clipped from V and 11 bases from J, the junction kept 5 bases outside the gene matches. The CDR3 reads CATSRDHGQGAAFF. CDR3 in DNA: TGTGCCACCAGCAGAGATCACGGACAGGGGGCGGCTTTCTTT.